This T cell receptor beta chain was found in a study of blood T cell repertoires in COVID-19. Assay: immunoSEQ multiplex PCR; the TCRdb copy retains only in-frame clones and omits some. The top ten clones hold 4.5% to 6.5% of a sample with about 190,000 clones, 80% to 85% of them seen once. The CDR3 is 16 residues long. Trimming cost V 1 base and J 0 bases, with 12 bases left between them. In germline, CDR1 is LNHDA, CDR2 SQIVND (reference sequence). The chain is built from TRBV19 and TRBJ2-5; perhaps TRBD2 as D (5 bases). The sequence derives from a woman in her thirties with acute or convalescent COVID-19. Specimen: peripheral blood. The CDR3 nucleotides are TGTGCCAGTAGTATAGTTGGAGGAGGATACCAAGAGACCCAGTACTTC. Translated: CASSIVGGGYQETQYF.